These T cell receptor beta chains were read from a single sample in a study of CD8 T cells in ankylosing spondylitis. One entry per CDR3 protein, called by TCRdb with MiXCR from the 5' RACE reads. The top ten hold 6% to 9.5% of the sample, which has roughly 130,000 distinct CDR3 sequences, approximately 9.2% seen once. Sample: synovial fluid, either unsorted or a sorted T cell fraction (not recorded which). The receptors shown here come from a male donor with ankylosing spondylitis. CDR3s include the opening cysteine and the closing phenylalanine or tryptophan. Not all rows give a size; the values are once, few, many and, for expanded clones, a class.

clone size: many; CDR3 length: 14; V gene: TRBV6-1; J gene: TRBJ1-4; CDR3 protein: CASSPSQGAEKLFF
clone size: NA; CDR3 length: 15; V gene: TRBV5-1; J gene: TRBJ2-7; CDR3 protein: CASSPRGRVSYEQYF
clone size: many; CDR3 length: 15; V gene: TRBV6-1; J gene: TRBJ2-3; CDR3 protein: CASRKAGASTDTQYF
clone size: many; CDR3 length: 12; V gene: TRBV29-1; J gene: TRBJ2-7; CDR3 protein: CSVELQNYEQYF
clone size: NA; CDR3 length: 15; V gene: TRBV4-1; J gene: TRBJ2-1; CDR3 protein: CASSQAAGGYNEQFF
clone size: few; CDR3 length: 13; V gene: TRBV6-2/TRBV6-3; J gene: TRBJ2-1; CDR3 protein: CASSSHPPNEQFF
clone size: NA; CDR3 length: 14; V gene: TRBV5-6; J gene: TRBJ1-2; CDR3 protein: CASSLYRNLYGYTF
clone size: few; CDR3 length: 14; V gene: TRBV5-4; J gene: TRBJ1-1; CDR3 protein: CASNPGQKDTEAFF
clone size: many; CDR3 length: 17; V gene: TRBV20-1; J gene: TRBJ2-1; CDR3 protein: CSARDGPGLAGVWEQFF
clone size: many; CDR3 length: 14; V gene: TRBV20-1; J gene: TRBJ2-5; CDR3 protein: CSATTGVIQETQYF
clone size: NA; CDR3 length: 15; V gene: TRBV7-2; J gene: TRBJ1-1; CDR3 protein: CASSNSGDRNTEAFF
clone size: many; CDR3 length: 18; V gene: TRBV27; J gene: TRBJ2-1; CDR3 protein: CASSLLSRGRQGHNEQFF
clone size: few; CDR3 length: 14; V gene: TRBV12-3/TRBV12-4; J gene: TRBJ2-1; CDR3 protein: CASSLGSSGNEQFF
clone size: few; CDR3 length: 16; V gene: TRBV5-8; J gene: TRBJ2-2; CDR3 protein: CASSLRLAVNTGELFF
clone size: NA; CDR3 length: 15; V gene: TRBV10-2; J gene: TRBJ2-7; CDR3 protein: CASSDYGVLVYEQYF
clone size: NA; CDR3 length: 14; V gene: TRBV27; J gene: TRBJ2-5; CDR3 protein: CASSALGGQETQYF
clone size: few; CDR3 length: 16; V gene: TRBV28; J gene: TRBJ2-2; CDR3 protein: CASSLVLSQGNGELFF
clone size: many; CDR3 length: 14; V gene: TRBV10-3; J gene: TRBJ2-1; CDR3 protein: CAIRSGASYNEQFF
clone size: many; CDR3 length: 14; V gene: TRBV6-1; J gene: TRBJ2-1; CDR3 protein: CASSPDRVVGEQFF
clone size: many; CDR3 length: 14; V gene: TRBV5-1; J gene: TRBJ2-3; CDR3 protein: CATQRGGSTDTQYF
clone size: many; CDR3 length: 15; V gene: TRBV7-6; J gene: TRBJ2-7; CDR3 protein: CASSTDQGFSYEQYF
clone size: many; CDR3 length: 14; V gene: TRBV7-9; J gene: TRBJ1-4; CDR3 protein: CASSSVRDPEKLFF
clone size: many; CDR3 length: 18; V gene: TRBV5-1; J gene: TRBJ2-1; CDR3 protein: CASSLGPPGTGVYNEQFF
clone size: many; CDR3 length: 19; V gene: TRBV28; J gene: TRBJ1-1; CDR3 protein: CATLMLEGETTLLNTEAFF
clone size: few; CDR3 length: 17; V gene: TRBV10-3; J gene: TRBJ2-2; CDR3 protein: CAISGGSGAPNTGELFF
clone size: many; CDR3 length: 14; V gene: TRBV30; J gene: TRBJ1-4; CDR3 protein: CASTQALGREKLFF
clone size: few; CDR3 length: 18; V gene: TRBV7-3; J gene: TRBJ2-5; CDR3 protein: CASLEGLADSLGRETQYF
clone size: few; CDR3 length: 17; V gene: TRBV7-3; J gene: TRBJ1-6; CDR3 protein: CASSLKRQAGNNSPLHF
clone size: many; CDR3 length: 16; V gene: TRBV28; J gene: TRBJ1-2; CDR3 protein: CASTLGGAGVDYGYTF
clone size: many; CDR3 length: 14; V gene: TRBV20-1; J gene: TRBJ2-1; CDR3 protein: CSAVPGGVYNEQFF
clone size: few; CDR3 length: 16; V gene: TRBV20-1; J gene: TRBJ1-6; CDR3 protein: CSARDPSGRYNSPLHF
clone size: NA; CDR3 length: 17; V gene: TRBV7-2; J gene: TRBJ2-7; CDR3 protein: CASSLRGGSSGAYEQYF
clone size: NA; CDR3 length: 14; V gene: TRBV20-1; J gene: TRBJ2-7; CDR3 protein: CSARVTGPTYEQYF
clone size: many; CDR3 length: 15; V gene: TRBV12-3/TRBV12-4; J gene: TRBJ1-4; CDR3 protein: CASSFAGQSNEKLFF
clone size: NA; CDR3 length: 13; V gene: TRBV18; J gene: TRBJ1-2; CDR3 protein: CASSPGGDYGYTF
clone size: NA; CDR3 length: 13; V gene: TRBV12-5; J gene: TRBJ2-5; CDR3 protein: CASGLAGVETQYF
clone size: many; CDR3 length: 13; V gene: TRBV6-5; J gene: TRBJ1-5; CDR3 protein: CASSWGGNQPQHF
clone size: NA; CDR3 length: 13; V gene: TRBV5-1; J gene: TRBJ2-5; CDR3 protein: CASSSTDQETQYF